A single sample is the source of the 14 T cell receptor beta chains below, sequenced in a study of glioma-infiltrating T cells. Using RNA template, CDR3s of TCR alpha and beta were amplified with iRepertoire arm-PCR. TCRdb re-called the multiplex PCR reads through MiXCR, storing one row per CDR3 protein. This table holds around 170,000 distinct CDR3 sequences, more than 35% found once. The specimen sequenced was glioma tissue, nonneoplastic brain tissue, or PBMCs (not recorded which). The receptors shown here come from a human donor with low-grade glioma or glioblastoma, undergoing nonglioma brain surgery, or in good health (not recorded which).

Concerning this clonotype: A read error is possible here, since a much larger clone lies one base away. The rearrangement links TRBV15 to TRBJ2-1, with TRBD2 as a possible D gene (6 bases). This CDR3 has 18 amino acids. Trimming removed 3 bases at V and 7 bases at J, with 25 bases between. CDR1 LNHNV and CDR2 YYDKDF come from the germline V gene (reference sequence). CDR3 DNA sequence: TGTGCCACCAGCAGCCTCTCCTGGGGACTTCCACGCGGTAATGAGCAGTTCTTC. It translates to CATSSLSWGLPRGNEQFF.

A remark on this clonotype: A much bigger clone sits one base away, suggesting this may be a read error. The chain joins TRBV20-1 to TRBJ2-1; possibly TRBD2 for D (5 bases). The CDR3 covers 15 residues. Germline V gene lookup returns CDR1 DFQATT and CDR2 SNEGSKA (reference sequence). V lost 3 bases to trimming and J lost 6 bases, with 18 bases between them. The CDR3: CSASKGGLPTNEQFF. For the CDR3, the DNA is TGCAGTGCTAGCAAAGGCGGGTTACCGACCAATGAGCAGTTCTTC.

This clonotype was observed many times. The DNA for the CDR3 is TGTGCCAGTAGTATTGGAGGAGGTGAAGCTTTCTTT. Amino acids: CASSIGGGEAFF. The genes are TRBV19 and TRBJ1-1; D ambiguous. Per germline, CDR1 LNHDA and CDR2 SQIVND (reference sequence). The CDR3 covers 12 residues. Trimming cost V 3 bases and J 7 bases, with 9 bases left between them.

The table lists this clonotype with a few counts. J is TRBJ2-5 and V is TRBV7-7; D possibly corresponds to TRBD2 (6 bases). Germline loops: CDR1 SSHAT, CDR2 FNYEAQ (reference sequence). The CDR3 covers 15 residues. Deletions cut 2 bases from V and 4 bases from J, with 14 bases between. The CDR3 DNA is TGTGCCAGCAGCTTATCCAAGGCGGGGCGAGAGACCCAGTACTTC. Translation gives CASSLSKAGRETQYF.

This clonotype came up a few times. This rearrangement joins TRBV29-1 to TRBJ1-4, with TRBD1 matching over 8 bases. The junction had 5 bases not matched to a gene; V was cut back by 4 bases and J by 10 bases. CDR1 and CDR2 from the germline V gene are SQVTM and ANQGSEA. The CDR3 extends over 12 amino acids. The CDR3 sequence: CSVATGVGKLFF. The CDR3 DNA reads as TGCAGCGTTGCGACAGGGGTTGGAAAACTGTTTTTT.

Concerning this clonotype: This may be a read error, as it is one base from a much larger clone. The chain employs TRBV10-3 and TRBJ2-7; unclear D gene. Germline CDR1 reads ENHRY; CDR2 reads SYGVKD. Trimming shortened V by 0 bases and J by 5 bases, and 8 bases separated the two germline ends. The CDR3 runs 13 residues. In nucleotides, the CDR3 is TGTGCCATCAGTGAGTCTGTAGGGAACGAGCAGTACTTC. This translates into CAISESVGNEQYF.

With regard to this clonotype: A read error may produce the germline difference seen at one junction end. CDR3 amino acids: CPTNPSRDRVTYEQYF. The CDR3 DNA is TGTCCCACCAACCCAAGCCGGGACAGGGTGACCTACGAGCAGTACTTC. The V call is TRBV24-1, the J call TRBJ2-7; 9 bases agree with TRBD1. Looked up from germline, CDR1 is KGHDR and CDR2 is SFDVKD. The CDR3 sequence is 16 residues long.

About this clonotype: It may be a read error: a sequence one base away is much more abundant. The chain has TRBV19 and TRBJ2-5; D remains unclear. CDR3 length: 14 amino acids. Germline lookup yields CDR1 LNHDA and CDR2 SQIVND (reference sequence). Trimming left V 0 bases short and J 4 bases short, with 9 bases between. The CDR3 bases are TGTGCCAGTAGTATAGATCAAAGGTTAGAGACCCAGTACTTC. This gives the protein CASSIDQRLETQYF.

Regarding this clonotype: A much larger clone sits a single nucleotide away, making a read error possible. The V call is TRBV19, the J call TRBJ1-1, with 8 bases aligning to TRBD1. The CDR3 runs 14 residues. Germline CDR1 is LNHDA and CDR2 is SQIVND (reference sequence). V was clipped by 5 bases and J by 11 bases; unmatched bases: 13. This CDR3 reads CASSGRQGSSSAFF. The CDR3 nucleotides are TGTGCCAGTAGTGGAAGACAGGGGTCGAGTTCGGCTTTCTTT.

As regards this clonotype: One base away lies a much larger clone, so this may be a sequencing read error. The CDR3 does not end in the conserved phenylalanine or tryptophan, so this is likely a read error. This chain connects TRBV28 to TRBJ2-7; no reliable D call. CDR1 and CDR2 from the germline V gene are MDHEN and SYDVKM. The CDR3 is 12 residues long. The ends were cut back, 6 bases at V and 0 bases at J, with 6 bases in the middle. CDR3 nucleotides: TGTGCCAGCAGGCCCCCCTCCTACGAGCAGTACCTC. It is translated as CASRPPSYEQYL.

On this clonotype: This sequence may be a read error, since a much larger clone differs from it by one base. J is TRBJ2-2 and V is TRBV20-1; no firm D call. The germline V gene encodes CDR1 DFQATT and CDR2 SNEGSKA (reference sequence). CDR3 length: 15 amino acids. The V and J ends lost 0 bases and 1 base respectively, with 9 bases between them. The CDR3 DNA sequence: TGCAGTGCTAGAGACCCCCAAATGAACACCGGGGAGCTGTTTTTT. Its protein product is CSARDPQMNTGELFF.

Turning to this clonotype: This may be a read error, as it is one base from a much larger clone. J is TRBJ2-5 and V is TRBV6-2 or TRBV6-3; perhaps TRBD2 as D (6 bases). The length of the CDR3 is 14 residues. CDR1 is MNHEY, CDR2 SVGEGT, per germline. The CDR3 here is CASSNSGTQETQYF. CDR3 DNA: TGTGCCAGCAGTAACTCCGGGACTCAAGAGACCCAGTACTTC.

In this sample, this clonotype turned up many times. The chain recombines TRBV7-2 with TRBJ1-2; D is unclear. Trimming removed 1 base from V and 3 bases from J, with 9 bases in between. Germline V CDR1 and CDR2: SGHTA, FQGNSA. The CDR3 is 14 residues long. CDR3 loop: CASSLGVEYYGYTF. The CDR3 region has the DNA TGTGCCAGCAGCTTAGGGGTAGAGTACTATGGCTACACCTTC.

A word on this clonotype: Its ends do not fully match the called genes, so a read error is possible. The chain is built from TRBV15 and TRBJ2-1; D is uncertain. Germline lookup yields CDR1 LNHNV and CDR2 YYDKDF (reference sequence). The CDR3 has 15 residues. DNA of the CDR3: TGTGCCACCAGCGTTGCTACCGACTCCTATAATGAGCAGTTCTTC. It encodes CATSVATDSYNEQFF.